The clone carrying this TCR beta chain is a singleton in its sample. Its antigen is currently unknown. CDR1 is KGHSH, CDR2 LQKENI, per germline. This CDR3 contains 15 residues. With 2 bases removed from V and 0 bases from J, the gap between germline ends came to 10 bases. The protocol was immunoSEQ multiplex PCR, while the TCRdb copy is restricted to in-frame clones and leaves out a portion. This table has 200,000 or so clones, around 87% appearing once. The sample originates from a study of cytomegalovirus exposure and HLA in healthy donors. Whole-study results and caveats: CMV antigen specificity of three CMV-associated chains was confirmed in vitro. The classifier reportedly diagnosed cytomegalovirus status with high specificity and sensitivity. Most TCR sequences proved rare, with some public TCRs found in many donors. 150 to 200 TCR beta chains were listed as cytomegalovirus-associated.

The source material was PBMCs. This TCR came from a woman between 18 and 29 years old in good health and CMV-seropositive. The V gene is TRBV18, the J gene TRBJ1-2; D not certain. The DNA of the CDR3 is TGTGCCAGCTCACCATCCGGGTCAACTAACTATGGCTACACCTTC. Translating gives CASSPSGSTNYGYTF. Supplemented by reference TRBV18 and TRBJ1-2, the full variable domain reads NAGVMQNPRHLVRRRGQEARLRCSPMKGHSHVYWYRQLPEEGLKFMVYLQKENIIDESGMPKERFSAEFPKEGPSILRIQQVVRGDSAAYFCASSPSGSTNYGYTFGSGTRLTVV.